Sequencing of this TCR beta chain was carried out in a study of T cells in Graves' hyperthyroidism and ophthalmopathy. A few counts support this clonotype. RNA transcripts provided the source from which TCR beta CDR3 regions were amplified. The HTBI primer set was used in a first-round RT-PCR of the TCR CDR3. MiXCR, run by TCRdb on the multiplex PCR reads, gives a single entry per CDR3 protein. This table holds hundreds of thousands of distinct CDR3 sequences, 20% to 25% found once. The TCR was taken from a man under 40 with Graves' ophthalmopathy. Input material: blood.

CDR3 sequence (DNA): TGTGCCAGCAGCCTTATACCGGGAGGGGATGGCTACACCTTC. Translation gives CASSLIPGGDGYTF. V usage is TRBV11-2 and J usage is TRBJ1-2, with D maybe TRBD1 (5 bases). The CDR3 totals 14 residues. With 5 bases removed from V and 6 bases from J, the gap between germline ends came to 16 bases. Germline V gives CDR1 SGHAT, CDR2 FQNNGV.